This T cell receptor beta chain was observed in a study of early T cells in non-severe SARS-CoV-2 infection. The V gene lost 3 bases and the J gene lost 3 bases, with 15 bases spanning the gap. The CDR3 length is 16 residues. Via MiXCR, TCRdb re-called the 5' RACE reads, giving one row per CDR3 protein. Of over 75,000 distinct CDR3 sequences in the sample, roughly 13% were seen once. This clonotype occurred many times. The V call is TRBV12-3 or TRBV12-4, the J call TRBJ1-5; no definite D call. The sample was whole blood. This TCR derives from an adult who was a healthcare worker with PCR-confirmed SARS-CoV-2 infection or an uninfected control (not recorded which). CDR3 coding DNA: TGTGCCAGCAGTTTGAGGTTTGTGTCAGACAATCAGCCCCAGCATTTT. Translated, it gives CASSLRFVSDNQPQHF.